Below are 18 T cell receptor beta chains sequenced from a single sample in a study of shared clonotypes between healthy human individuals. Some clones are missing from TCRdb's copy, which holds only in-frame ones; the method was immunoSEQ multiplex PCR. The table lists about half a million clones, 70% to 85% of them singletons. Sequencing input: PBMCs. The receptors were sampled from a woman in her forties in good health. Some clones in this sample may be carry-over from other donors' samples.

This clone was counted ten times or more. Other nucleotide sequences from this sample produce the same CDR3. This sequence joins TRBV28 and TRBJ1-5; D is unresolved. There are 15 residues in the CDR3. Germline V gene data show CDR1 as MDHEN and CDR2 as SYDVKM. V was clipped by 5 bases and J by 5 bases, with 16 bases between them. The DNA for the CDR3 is TGTGCCAGCAGTCCCCCCAAGGGTGGGGATCAGCCCCAGCATTTT. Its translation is CASSPPKGGDQPQHF.

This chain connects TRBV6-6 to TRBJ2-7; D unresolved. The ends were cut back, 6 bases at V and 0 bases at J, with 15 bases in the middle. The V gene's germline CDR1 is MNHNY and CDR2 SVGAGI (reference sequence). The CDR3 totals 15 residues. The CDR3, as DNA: TGTGCCAGCAGACCAAAACAGTACAGCTCCTACGAGCAGTACTTC. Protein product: CASRPKQYSSYEQYF.

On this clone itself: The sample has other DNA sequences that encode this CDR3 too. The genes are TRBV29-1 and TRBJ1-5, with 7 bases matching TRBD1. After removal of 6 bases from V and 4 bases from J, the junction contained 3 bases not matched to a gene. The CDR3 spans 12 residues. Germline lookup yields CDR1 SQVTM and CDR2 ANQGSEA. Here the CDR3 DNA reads TGCAGCGTCAGGACAGGAAATCAGCCCCAGCATTTT. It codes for CSVRTGNQPQHF. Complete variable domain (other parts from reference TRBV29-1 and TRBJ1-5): SAVISQKPSRDICQRGTSLTIQCQVDSQVTMMFWYRQQPGQSLTLIATANQGSEATYESGFVIDKFPISRPNLTFSTLTVSNMSPEDSSIYLCSVRTGNQPQHFGDGTRLSIL.

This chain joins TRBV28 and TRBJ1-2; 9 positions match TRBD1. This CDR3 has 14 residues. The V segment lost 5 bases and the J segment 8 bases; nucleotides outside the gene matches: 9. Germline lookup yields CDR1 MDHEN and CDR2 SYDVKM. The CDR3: CASSGPDRGGGYTF. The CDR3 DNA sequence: TGTGCCAGCAGTGGACCGGACAGGGGTGGAGGCTACACCTTC.

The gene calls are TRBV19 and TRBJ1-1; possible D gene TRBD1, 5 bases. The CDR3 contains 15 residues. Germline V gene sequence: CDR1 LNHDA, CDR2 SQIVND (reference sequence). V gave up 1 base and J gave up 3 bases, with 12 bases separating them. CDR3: CASSIGGGVHTEAFF. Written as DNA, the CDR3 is TGTGCCAGTAGTATAGGGGGAGGGGTGCACACTGAAGCTTTCTTT.

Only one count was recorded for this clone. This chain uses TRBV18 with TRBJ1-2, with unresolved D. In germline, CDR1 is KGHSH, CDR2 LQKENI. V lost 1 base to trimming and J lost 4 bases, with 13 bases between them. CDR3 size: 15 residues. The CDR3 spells CASSPRGMEGYGYTF. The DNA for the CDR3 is TGTGCCAGCTCACCACGCGGTATGGAGGGCTATGGCTACACCTTC. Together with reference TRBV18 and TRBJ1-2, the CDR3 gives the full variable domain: NAGVMQNPRHLVRRRGQEARLRCSPMKGHSHVYWYRQLPEEGLKFMVYLQKENIIDESGMPKERFSAEFPKEGPSILRIQQVVRGDSAAYFCASSPRGMEGYGYTFGSGTRLTVV.

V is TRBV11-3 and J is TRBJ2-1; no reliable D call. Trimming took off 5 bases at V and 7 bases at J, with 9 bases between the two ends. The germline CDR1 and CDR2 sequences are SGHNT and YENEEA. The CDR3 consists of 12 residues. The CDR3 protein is CASSRSGNEQFF. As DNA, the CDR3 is TGTGCCAGCAGCCGATCAGGAAATGAGCAGTTCTTC.

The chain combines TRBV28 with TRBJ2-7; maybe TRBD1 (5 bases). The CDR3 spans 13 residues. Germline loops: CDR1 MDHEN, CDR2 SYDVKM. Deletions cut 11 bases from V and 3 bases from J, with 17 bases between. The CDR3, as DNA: TGTGCCTGTCGGACAAACGGTATCTACGAGCAGTACTTC. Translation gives CACRTNGIYEQYF.

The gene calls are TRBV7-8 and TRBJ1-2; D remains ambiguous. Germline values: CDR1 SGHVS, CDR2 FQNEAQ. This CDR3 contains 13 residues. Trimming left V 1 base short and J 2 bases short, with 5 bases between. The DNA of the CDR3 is TGTGCCAGCAGCTTAGACGGGAACTATGGCTACACCTTC. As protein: CASSLDGNYGYTF.

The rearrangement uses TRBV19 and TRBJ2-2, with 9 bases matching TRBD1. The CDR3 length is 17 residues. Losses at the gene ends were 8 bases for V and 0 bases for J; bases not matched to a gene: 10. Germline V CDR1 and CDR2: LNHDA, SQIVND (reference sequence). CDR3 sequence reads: CASFGTGFPANTGELFF. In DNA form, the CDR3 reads TGTGCCAGTTTTGGGACAGGGTTTCCCGCGAACACCGGGGAGCTGTTTTTT.

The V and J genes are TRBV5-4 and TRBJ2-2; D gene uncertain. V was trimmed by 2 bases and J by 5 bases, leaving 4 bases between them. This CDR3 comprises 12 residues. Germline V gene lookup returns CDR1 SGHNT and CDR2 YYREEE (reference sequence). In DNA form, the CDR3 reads TGTGCCAGCAGCTTTGGGACCGGGGAGCTGTTTTTT. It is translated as CASSFGTGELFF. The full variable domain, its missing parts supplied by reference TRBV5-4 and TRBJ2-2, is ETGVTQSPTHLIKTRGQQVTLRCSSQSGHNTVSWYQQALGQGPQFIFQYYREEENGRGNFPPRFSGLQFPNYSSELNVNALELDDSALYLCASSFGTGELFFGEGSRLTVL.

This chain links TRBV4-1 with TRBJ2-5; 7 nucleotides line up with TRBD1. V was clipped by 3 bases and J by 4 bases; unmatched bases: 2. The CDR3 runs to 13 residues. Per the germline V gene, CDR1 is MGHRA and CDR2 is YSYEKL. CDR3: CASSQHRGETQYF. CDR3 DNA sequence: TGCGCCAGCAGCCAGCACAGGGGAGAGACCCAGTACTTC.

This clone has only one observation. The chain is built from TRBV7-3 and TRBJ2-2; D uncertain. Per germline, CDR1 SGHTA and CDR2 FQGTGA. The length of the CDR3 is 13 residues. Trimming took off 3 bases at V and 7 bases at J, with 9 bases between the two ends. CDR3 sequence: CASSFRQGGELFF. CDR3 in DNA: TGTGCCAGCAGCTTTCGACAAGGCGGGGAGCTGTTTTTT.

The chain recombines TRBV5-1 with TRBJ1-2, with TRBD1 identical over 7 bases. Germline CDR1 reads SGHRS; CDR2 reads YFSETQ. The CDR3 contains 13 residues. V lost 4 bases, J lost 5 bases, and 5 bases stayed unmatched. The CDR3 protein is CASSPVRGYGYTF. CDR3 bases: TGCGCCAGCAGCCCCGTCAGGGGGTATGGCTACACCTTC.

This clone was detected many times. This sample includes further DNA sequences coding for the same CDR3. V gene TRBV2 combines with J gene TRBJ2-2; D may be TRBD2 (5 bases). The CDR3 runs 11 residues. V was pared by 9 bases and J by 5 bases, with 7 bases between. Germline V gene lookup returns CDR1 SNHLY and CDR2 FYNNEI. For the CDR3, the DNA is TGTGCCAGTCGCGGGACCGGGGAGCTGTTTTTT. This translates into CASRGTGELFF.

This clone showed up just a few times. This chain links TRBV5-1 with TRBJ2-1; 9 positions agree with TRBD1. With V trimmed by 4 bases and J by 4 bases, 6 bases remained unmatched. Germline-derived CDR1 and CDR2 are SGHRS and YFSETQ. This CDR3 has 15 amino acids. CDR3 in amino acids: CASSGGGQGYNEQFF. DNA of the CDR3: TGCGCCAGCAGCGGAGGCGGACAGGGGTACAATGAGCAGTTCTTC.

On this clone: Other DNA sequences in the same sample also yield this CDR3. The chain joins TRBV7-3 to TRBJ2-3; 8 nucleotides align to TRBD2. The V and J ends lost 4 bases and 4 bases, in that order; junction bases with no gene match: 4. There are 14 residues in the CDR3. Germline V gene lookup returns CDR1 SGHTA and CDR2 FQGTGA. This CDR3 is CASSSGLAADTQYF. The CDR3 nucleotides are TGTGCCAGCAGCTCAGGACTAGCCGCAGATACGCAGTATTTT.

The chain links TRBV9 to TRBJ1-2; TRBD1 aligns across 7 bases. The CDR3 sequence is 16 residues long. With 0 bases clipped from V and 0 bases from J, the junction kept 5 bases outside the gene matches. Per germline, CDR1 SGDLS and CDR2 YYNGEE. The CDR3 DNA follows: TGTGCCAGCAGCGTAGCTGACAGGGCGGCTAACTATGGCTACACCTTC. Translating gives CASSVADRAANYGYTF.